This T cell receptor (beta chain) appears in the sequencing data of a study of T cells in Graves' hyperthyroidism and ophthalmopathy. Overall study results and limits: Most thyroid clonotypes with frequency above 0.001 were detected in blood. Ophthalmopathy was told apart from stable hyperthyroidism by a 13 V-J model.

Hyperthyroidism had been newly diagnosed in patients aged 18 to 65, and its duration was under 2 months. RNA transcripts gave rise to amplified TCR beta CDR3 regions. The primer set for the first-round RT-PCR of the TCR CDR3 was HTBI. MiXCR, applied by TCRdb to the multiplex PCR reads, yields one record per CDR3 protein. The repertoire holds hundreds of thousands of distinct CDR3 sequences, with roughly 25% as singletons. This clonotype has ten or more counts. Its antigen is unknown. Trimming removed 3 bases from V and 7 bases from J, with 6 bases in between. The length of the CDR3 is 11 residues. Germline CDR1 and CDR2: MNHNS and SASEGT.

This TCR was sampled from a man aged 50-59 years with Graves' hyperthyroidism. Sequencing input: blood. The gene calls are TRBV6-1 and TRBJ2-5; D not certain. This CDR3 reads CASSERRTQYF. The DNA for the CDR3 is TGTGCCAGCAGTGAGCGGAGGACCCAGTACTTC.